This T cell receptor beta chain was recorded in a study of tumor-infiltrating lymphocytes in primary liver carcinoma. Regarding the study as a whole: Reduced overlap was seen in tumor-adjacent and tumor-blood pairs versus tumor region pairs.

Unsorted whole blood yielded the blood RNA, and germline DNA was also extracted. Synthesis of TCR beta cDNA was carried out from 450 to 650 ng total RNA with a constant-region primer. Construction of TCR beta libraries relied on three successive nested multiplex PCR rounds employing slightly modified ARM-PCR. It was with TRBV1-TRBV30 forward primers and a C-beta reverse primer that the first two PCR rounds were run, at about 10 cycles each. In TCRdb, the multiplex PCR reads were re-called with MiXCR into one record per CDR3 protein. The sample includes more than 150,000 distinct CDR3 sequences, 60% of them seen just once. Germline-derived CDR1 and CDR2 are MDHEN and SYDVKM. Trimming cost V 5 bases and J 6 bases; bases outside gene matches: 7. CDR3 length: 15 residues. The sample holds a few counts of this clonotype. Its matching antigen is unknown.

Sequenced: peripheral blood. The TCR originated in a man aged 40-55 years with primary liver carcinoma and hepatitis B virus infection. This chain connects TRBV28 to TRBJ2-1; 10 positions match TRBD1. CDR3: CASSPTGTGVNEQFF. CDR3 DNA sequence: TGTGCCAGCAGTCCTACCGGGACAGGGGTCAATGAGCAGTTCTTC. Using reference TRBV28 and TRBJ2-1 for the parts outside the CDR3, the full variable domain is DVKVTQSSRYLVKRTGEKVFLECVQDMDHENMFWYRQDPGLGLRLIYFSYDVKMKEKGDIPEGYSVSREKKERFSLILESASTNQTSMYLCASSPTGTGVNEQFFGPGTRLTVL.